The entry below gives a single T cell receptor (beta chain) sequence along with its context. No antigen is known for it. Each CDR3 protein is one row after TCRdb ran MiXCR on the RT-PCR reads. The table has approximately 530,000 distinct CDR3 sequences, about 8% seen once. This specimen belongs to a study of response to subunit inactivated influenza vaccine. Study findings and constraints: Authors suggested that a seasonal influenza vaccination recruits few new T cells each time.

The clonotype was recovered from a man between 50 and 69 years old who received an inactivated influenza vaccine. This specimen consisted of PBMCs from blood, obtained less than 30 months after vaccination.

The CDR3: CASSIRDREGEAFF. The CDR3 DNA sequence: TGTGCCAGCAGCATACGGGACAGAGAGGGTGAAGCTTTCTTT. The J gene is TRBJ1-1, the V gene TRBV5-8, with 7 bases matching TRBD1. In germline, CDR1 is SGHTS, CDR2 YDEGEE. This CDR3 spans 14 amino acids. The J segment lost 7 bases and the V segment lost 4 bases, leaving 10 bases of the junction unmatched.